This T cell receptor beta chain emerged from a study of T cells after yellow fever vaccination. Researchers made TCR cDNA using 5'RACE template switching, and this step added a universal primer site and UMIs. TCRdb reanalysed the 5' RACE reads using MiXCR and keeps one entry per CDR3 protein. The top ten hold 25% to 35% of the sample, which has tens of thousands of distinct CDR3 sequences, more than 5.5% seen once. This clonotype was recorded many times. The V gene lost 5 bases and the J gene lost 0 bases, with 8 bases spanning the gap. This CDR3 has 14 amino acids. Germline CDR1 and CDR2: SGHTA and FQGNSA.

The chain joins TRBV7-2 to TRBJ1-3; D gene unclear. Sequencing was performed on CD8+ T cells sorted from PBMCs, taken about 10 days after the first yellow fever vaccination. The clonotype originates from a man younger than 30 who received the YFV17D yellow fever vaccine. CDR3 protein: CASSPLISGNTIYF. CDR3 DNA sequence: TGTGCCAGCAGCCCCCTAATCTCTGGAAACACCATATATTTT.